The present entry profiles one T cell receptor beta chain with its context. Its cognate antigen is unknown. This record comes from a study of T cell responses to AZD1222 COVID-19 vaccine. The V gene's germline CDR1 is SEHNR and CDR2 FQNEAQ (reference sequence). V lost 5 bases and J lost 0, with 11 bases in between. The CDR3 totals 15 residues. Produced via immunoSEQ multiplex PCR; TCRdb's table is partial and in-frame only. The sample has fewer than 70,000 clones, 80% seen once. General study findings and limits: Possibly, clonal diversity was underestimated; donors were largely white British and included more females.

The sample was peripheral blood, taken 28 days after the second AZD1222 dose. This receptor was taken from an adult who received the AZD1222 COVID-19 vaccine. The rearrangement links TRBV7-9 to TRBJ1-3; D unresolved. CDR3 bases: TGTGCCAGCAGCAATCGAGGGAGCTCTGGAAACACCATATATTTT. As protein: CASSNRGSSGNTIYF. Filled out from reference TRBV7-9 and TRBJ1-3, the complete variable domain reads DTGVSQNPRHKITKRGQNVTFRCDPISEHNRLYWYRQTLGQGPEFLTYFQNEAQLEKSRLLSDRFSAERPKGSFSTLEIQRTEQGDSAMYLCASSNRGSSGNTIYFGEGSWLTVV.